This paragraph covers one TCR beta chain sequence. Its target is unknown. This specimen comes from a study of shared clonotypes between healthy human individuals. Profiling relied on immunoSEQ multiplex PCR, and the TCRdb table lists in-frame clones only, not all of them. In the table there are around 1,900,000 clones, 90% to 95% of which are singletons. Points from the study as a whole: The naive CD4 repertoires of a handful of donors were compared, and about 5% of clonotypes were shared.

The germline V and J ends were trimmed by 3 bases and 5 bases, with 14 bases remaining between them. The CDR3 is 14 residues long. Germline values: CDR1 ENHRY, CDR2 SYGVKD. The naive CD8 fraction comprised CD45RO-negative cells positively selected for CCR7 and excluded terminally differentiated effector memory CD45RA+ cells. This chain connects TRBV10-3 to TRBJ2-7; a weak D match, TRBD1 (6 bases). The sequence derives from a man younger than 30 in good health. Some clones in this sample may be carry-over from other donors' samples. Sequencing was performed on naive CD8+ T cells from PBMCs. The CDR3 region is CAISDEQGFDEQYF. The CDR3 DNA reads TGTGCCATCAGTGACGAACAGGGTTTCGACGAGCAGTACTTC.